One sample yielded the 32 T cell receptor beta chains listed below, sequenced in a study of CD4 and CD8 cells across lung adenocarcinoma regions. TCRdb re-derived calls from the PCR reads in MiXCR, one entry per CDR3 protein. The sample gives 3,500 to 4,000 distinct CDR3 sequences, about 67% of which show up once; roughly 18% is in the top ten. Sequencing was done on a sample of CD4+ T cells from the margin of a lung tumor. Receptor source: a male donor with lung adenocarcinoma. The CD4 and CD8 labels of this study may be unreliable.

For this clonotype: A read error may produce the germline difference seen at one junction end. As DNA, the CDR3 is TGTGCCGGGGGTGAAGGGGGGCGTGACACAGAGACGCAGTACTTT. Protein product: CAGGEGGRDTETQYF. The chain employs TRBV6-1 and TRBJ2-3, with D possibly being TRBD1 or TRBD2 (6 bases each). There are 15 residues in the CDR3. Germline V gives CDR1 MNHNS, CDR2 SASEGT.

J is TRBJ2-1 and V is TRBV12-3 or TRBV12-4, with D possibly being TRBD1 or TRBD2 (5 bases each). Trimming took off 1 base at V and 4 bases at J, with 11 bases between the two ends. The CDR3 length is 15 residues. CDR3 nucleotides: TGTGCCAGCAGTTTAGGGGGGAGTCGATACAATGAGCAGTTCTTC. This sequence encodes CASSLGGSRYNEQFF.

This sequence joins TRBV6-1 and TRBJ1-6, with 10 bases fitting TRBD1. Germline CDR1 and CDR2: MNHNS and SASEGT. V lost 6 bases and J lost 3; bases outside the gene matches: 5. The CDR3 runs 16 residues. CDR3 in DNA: TGTGCCAGCAGCGACAGGGGGCATCTCTATAATTCACCCCTCCACTTT. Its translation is CASSDRGHLYNSPLHF.

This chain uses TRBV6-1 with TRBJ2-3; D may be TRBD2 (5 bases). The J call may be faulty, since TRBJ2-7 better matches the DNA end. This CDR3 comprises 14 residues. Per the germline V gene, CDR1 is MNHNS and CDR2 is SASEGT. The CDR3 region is CASSEALRGYEQYF. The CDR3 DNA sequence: TGTGCCAGCAGTGAAGCGCTTCGGGGTTACGAGCAGTACTTC.

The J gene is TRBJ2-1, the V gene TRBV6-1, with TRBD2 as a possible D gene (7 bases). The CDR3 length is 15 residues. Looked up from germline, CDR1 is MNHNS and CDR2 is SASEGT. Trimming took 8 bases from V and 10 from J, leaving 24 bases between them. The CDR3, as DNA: TGTGCCAGCGTGGCTGGGGGGGGCCCAACGTACGAGCAGTTCTTC. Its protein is CASVAGGGPTYEQFF.

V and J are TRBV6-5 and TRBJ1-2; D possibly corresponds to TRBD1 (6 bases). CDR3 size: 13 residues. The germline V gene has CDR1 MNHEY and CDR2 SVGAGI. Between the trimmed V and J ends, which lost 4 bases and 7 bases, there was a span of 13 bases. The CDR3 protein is CASSLYRDSGYTF. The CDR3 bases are TGTGCCAGCAGTTTATACAGGGACTCTGGCTACACCTTC.

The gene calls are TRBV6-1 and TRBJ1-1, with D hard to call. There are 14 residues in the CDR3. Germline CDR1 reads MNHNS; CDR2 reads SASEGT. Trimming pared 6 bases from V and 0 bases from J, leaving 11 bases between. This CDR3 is CASSRGPMNTEAFF. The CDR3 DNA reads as TGTGCCAGCAGCCGTGGACCGATGAACACTGAAGCTTTCTTT.

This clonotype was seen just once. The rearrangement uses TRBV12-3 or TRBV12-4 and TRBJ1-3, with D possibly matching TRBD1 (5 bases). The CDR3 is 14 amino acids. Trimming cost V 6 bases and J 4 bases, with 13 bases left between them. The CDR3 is CASSPLGRGNTIYF. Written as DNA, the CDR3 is TGTGCCAGCAGCCCCTTGGGGCGCGGAAACACCATATATTTT.

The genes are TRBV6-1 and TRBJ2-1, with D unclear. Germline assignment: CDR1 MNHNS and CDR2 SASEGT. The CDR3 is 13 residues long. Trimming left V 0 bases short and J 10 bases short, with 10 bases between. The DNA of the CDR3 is TGTGCCAGCAGTGAAGCCCGGGTGGGGGAGCAGTTCTTC. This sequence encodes CASSEARVGEQFF.

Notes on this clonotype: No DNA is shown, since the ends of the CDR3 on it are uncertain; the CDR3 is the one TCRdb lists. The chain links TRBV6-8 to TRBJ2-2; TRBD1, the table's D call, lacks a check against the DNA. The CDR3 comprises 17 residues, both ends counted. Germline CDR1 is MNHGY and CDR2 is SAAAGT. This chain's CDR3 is CASSCPGQGPTPGSCFF.

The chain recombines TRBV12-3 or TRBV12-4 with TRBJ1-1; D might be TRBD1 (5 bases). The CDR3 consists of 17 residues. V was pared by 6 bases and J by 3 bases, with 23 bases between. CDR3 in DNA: TGTGCCAGCAGCCCTAAGAGACCGGGACCGGGGGACACTGAAGCTTTCTTT. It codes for CASSPKRPGPGDTEAFF.

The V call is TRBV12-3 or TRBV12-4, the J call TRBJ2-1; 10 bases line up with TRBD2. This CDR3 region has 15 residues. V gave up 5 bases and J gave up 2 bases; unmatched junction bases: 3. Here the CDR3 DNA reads TGTGCCAGCAGTCGACTAGCGGGTACCTACAATGAGCAGTTCTTC. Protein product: CASSRLAGTYNEQFF.

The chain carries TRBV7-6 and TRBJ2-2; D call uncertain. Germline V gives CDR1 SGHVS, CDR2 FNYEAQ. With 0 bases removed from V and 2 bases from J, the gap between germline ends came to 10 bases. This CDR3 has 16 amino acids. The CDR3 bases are TGTGCCAGCAGCTTAGCGCGTCCGGAAAACACCGGGGAGCTGTTTTTT. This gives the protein CASSLARPENTGELFF. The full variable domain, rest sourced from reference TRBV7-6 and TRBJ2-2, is GAGVSQSPRYKVTKRGQDVALRCDPISGHVSLYWYRQALGQGPEFLTYFNYEAQQDKSGLPNDRFSAERPEGSISTLTIQRTEQRDSAMYRCASSLARPENTGELFFGEGSRLTVL.

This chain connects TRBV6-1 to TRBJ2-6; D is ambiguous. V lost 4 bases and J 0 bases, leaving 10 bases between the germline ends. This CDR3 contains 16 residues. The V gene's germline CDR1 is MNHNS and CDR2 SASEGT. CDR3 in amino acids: CASSGLTNSGANVLTF. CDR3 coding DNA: TGTGCCAGCAGTGGGCTGACAAACTCTGGGGCCAACGTCCTGACTTTC.

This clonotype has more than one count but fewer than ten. In DNA form, the CDR3 reads TGTGCCAGCAGCTCCGAGGCTCGACTAGCGGGGAATACGCAGTATTTT. Protein: CASSSEARLAGNTQYF. The V and J genes are TRBV7-8 and TRBJ2-3; 11 bases map to TRBD2. Unmatched junction bases numbered 10, after V lost 4 bases and J lost 7 bases. The germline gives CDR1 SGHVS, CDR2 FQNEAQ. The CDR3 extends over 16 amino acids.

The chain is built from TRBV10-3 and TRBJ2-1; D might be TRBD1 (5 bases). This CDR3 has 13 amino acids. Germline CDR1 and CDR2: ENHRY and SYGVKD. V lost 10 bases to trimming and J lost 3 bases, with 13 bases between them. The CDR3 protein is CATVGVVYNEQFF. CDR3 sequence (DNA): TGTGCCACCGTAGGGGTAGTCTACAATGAGCAGTTCTTC.

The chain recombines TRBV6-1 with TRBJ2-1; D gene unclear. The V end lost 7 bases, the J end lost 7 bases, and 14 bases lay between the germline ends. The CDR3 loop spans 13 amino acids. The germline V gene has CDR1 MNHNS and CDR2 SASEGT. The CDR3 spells CASTNQLFNEQFF. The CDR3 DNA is TGTGCCAGCACCAACCAGCTTTTTAATGAGCAGTTCTTC.

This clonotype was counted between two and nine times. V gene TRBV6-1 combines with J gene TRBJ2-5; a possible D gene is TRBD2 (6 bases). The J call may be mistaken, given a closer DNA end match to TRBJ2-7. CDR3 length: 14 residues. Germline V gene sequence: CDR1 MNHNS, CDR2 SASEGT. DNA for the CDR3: TGTGCCAGTGGGGCTCGGGGGAAAGACGACGAGCAGTACTTC. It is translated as CASGARGKDDEQYF.

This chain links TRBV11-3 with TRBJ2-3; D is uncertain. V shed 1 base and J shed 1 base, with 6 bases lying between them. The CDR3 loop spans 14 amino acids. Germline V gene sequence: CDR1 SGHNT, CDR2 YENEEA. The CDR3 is CASSLAAGTDTQYF. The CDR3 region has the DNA TGTGCCAGCAGCTTAGCGGCAGGCACAGATACGCAGTATTTT.

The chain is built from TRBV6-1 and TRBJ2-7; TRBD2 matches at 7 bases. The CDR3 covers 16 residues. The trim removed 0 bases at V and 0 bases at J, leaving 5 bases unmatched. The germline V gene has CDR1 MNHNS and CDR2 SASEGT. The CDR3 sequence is CASSEAKLADSYEQYF. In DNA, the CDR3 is TGTGCCAGCAGTGAAGCGAAGCTAGCGGACTCCTACGAGCAGTACTTC.

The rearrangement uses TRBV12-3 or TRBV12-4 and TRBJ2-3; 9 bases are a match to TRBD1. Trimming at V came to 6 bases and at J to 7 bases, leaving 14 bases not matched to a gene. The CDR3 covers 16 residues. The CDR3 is CASSLRSTGGTHTQYF. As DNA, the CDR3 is TGTGCCAGCAGCCTACGATCGACAGGGGGAACCCATACGCAGTATTTT.

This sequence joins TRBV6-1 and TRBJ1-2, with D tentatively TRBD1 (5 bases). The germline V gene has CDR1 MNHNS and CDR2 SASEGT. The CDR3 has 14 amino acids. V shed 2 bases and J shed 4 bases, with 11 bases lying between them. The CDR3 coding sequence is TGTGCCAGCAGTGAACAGGGAGGCGGCTATGGCTACACCTTC. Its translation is CASSEQGGGYGYTF.

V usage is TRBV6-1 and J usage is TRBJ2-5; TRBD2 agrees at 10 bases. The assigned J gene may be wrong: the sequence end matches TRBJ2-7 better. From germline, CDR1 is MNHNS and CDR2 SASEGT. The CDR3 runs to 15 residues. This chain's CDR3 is CASSEVAGGLYEQYF. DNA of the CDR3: TGTGCCAGCAGCGAGGTAGCGGGAGGACTCTACGAGCAGTACTTC.

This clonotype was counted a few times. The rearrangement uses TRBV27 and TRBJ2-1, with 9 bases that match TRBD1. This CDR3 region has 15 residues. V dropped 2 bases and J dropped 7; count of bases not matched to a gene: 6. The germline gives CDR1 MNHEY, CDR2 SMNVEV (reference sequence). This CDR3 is CASSLVGTGLNEQFF. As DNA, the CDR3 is TGTGCCAGCAGTTTAGTCGGGACAGGGCTAAATGAGCAGTTCTTC.

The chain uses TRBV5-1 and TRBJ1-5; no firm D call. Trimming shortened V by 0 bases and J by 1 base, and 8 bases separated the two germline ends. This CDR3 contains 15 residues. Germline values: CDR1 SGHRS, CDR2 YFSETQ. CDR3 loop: CASSLEPLSNQPQHF. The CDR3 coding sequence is TGCGCCAGCAGCTTGGAACCCCTCAGCAATCAGCCCCAGCATTTT.

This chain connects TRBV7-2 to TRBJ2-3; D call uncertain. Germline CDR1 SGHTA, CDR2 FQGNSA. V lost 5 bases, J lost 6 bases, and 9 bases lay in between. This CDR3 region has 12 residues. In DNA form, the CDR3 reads TGTGCCAGCAGCCGTTATTCCGATACGCAGTATTTT. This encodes CASSRYSDTQYF.

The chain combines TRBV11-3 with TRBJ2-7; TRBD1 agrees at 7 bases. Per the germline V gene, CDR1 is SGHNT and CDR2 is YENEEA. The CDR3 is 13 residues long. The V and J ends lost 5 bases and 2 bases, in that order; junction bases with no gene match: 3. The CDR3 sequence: CASSPTGAYEQYF. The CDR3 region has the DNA TGTGCCAGCAGCCCAACAGGGGCCTACGAGCAGTACTTC.

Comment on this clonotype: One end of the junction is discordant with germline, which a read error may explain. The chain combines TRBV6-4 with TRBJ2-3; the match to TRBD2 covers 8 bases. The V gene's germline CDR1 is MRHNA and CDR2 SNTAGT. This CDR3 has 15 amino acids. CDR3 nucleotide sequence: TGTGCCAGCAGTGAGGGAGCGGGAGCCAAAAATACGCAGTATTTC. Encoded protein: CASSEGAGAKNTQYF.

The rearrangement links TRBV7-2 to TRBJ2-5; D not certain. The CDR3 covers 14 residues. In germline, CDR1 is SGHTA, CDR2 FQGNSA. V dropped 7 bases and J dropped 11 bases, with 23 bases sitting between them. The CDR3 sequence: CASKSEWANNEQYF. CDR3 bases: TGTGCCAGCAAATCCGAATGGGCGAACAATGAGCAGTACTTC.

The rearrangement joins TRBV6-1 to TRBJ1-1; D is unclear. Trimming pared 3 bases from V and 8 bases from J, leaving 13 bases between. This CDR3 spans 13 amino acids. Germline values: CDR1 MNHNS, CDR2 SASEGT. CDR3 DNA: TGTGCCAGCAGTGAGGTCGGTAGAGGAGAAGCTTTCTTT. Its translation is CASSEVGRGEAFF.

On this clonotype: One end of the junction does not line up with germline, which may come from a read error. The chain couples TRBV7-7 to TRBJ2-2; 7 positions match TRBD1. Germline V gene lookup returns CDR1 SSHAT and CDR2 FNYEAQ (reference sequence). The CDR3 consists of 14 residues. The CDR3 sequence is CASSLGTESGELFF. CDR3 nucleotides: TGTGCTAGCAGCTTAGGGACAGAAAGCGGGGAGCTGTTTTTT.

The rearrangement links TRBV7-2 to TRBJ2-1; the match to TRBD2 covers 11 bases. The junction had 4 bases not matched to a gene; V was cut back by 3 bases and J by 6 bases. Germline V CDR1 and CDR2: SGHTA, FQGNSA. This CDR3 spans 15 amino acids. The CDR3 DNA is TGTGCCAGCAGCTTCGTAGCGGGAGGGGCCAATGAGCAGTTCTTC. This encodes CASSFVAGGANEQFF.